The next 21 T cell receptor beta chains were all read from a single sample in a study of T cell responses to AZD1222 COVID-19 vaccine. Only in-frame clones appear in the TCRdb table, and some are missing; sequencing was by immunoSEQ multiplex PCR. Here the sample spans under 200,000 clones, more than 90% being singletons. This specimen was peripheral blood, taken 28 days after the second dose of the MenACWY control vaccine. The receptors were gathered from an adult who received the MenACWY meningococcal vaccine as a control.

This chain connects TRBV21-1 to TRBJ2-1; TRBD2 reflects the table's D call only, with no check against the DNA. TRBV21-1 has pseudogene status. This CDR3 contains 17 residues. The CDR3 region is CASSKNSGRAFYNEQFF. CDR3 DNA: TGTGCCAGCAGCAAGAATAGCGGGAGGGCCTTCTACAATGAGCAGTTCTTC.

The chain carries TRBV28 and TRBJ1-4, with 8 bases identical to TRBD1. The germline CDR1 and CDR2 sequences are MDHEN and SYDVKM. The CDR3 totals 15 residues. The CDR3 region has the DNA TGTGCGGCCGGGACAGGAACTCCGTTTGGTGAAAAACTGTTTTTT. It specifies CAAGTGTPFGEKLFF.

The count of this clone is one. In DNA, the CDR3 is TGTGCCAGCAGTTTGGGGGGAAGCGAGCAGTACTTC. Residues: CASSLGGSEQYF. The chain combines TRBV27 with TRBJ2-7; D perhaps matches TRBD2 (6 bases). Trimming took off 3 bases at V and 6 bases at J, with 9 bases between the two ends. In germline, CDR1 is MNHEY, CDR2 SMNVEV (reference sequence). The CDR3 consists of 12 residues.

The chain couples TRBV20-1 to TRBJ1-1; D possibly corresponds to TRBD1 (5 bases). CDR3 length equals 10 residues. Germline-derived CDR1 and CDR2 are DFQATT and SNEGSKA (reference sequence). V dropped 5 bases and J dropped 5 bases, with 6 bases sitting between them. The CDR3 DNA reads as TGCAGTGCTTACAGGACTGAAGCTTTCTTT. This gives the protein CSAYRTEAFF.

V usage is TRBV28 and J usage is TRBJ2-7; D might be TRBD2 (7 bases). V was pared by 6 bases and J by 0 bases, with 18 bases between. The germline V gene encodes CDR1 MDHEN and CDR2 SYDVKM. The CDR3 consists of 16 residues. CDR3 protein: CASSLGGLSFSYEQYF. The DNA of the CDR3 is TGTGCCAGCAGCTTGGGGGGGCTATCCTTCTCCTACGAGCAGTACTTC.

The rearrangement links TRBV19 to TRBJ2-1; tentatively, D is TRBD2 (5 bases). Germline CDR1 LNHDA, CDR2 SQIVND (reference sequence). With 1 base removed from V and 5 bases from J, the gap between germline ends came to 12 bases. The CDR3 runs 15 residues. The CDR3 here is CASSIGGELNNEQFF. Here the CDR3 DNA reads TGTGCCAGTAGTATAGGGGGAGAACTCAACAATGAGCAGTTCTTC.

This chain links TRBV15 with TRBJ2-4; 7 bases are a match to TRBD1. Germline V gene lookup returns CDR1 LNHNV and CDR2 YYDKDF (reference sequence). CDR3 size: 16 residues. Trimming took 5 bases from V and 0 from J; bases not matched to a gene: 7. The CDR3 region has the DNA TGTGCCACCAGCGAGGGACAGCGAGTAGCCAAAAACATTCAGTACTTC. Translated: CATSEGQRVAKNIQYF.

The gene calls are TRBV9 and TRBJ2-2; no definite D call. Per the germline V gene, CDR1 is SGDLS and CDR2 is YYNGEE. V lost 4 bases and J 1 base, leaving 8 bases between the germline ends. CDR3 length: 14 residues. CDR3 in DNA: TGTGCCAGCAGCCCGGTGGGGAACACCGGGGAGCTGTTTTTT. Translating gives CASSPVGNTGELFF.

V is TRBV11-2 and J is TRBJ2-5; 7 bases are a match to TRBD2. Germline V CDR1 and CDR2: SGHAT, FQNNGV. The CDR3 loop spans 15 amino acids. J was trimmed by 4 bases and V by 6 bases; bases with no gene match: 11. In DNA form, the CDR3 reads TGTGCCAGCAGTACAGACGGCGGGAGTGGAGAGACCCAGTACTTC. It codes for CASSTDGGSGETQYF.

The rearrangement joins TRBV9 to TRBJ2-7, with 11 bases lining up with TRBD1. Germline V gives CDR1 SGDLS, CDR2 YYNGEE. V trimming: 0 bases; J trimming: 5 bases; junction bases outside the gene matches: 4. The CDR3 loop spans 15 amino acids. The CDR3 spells CASSVVGTGGNEQYF. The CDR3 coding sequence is TGTGCCAGCAGCGTAGTCGGGACAGGGGGGAACGAGCAGTACTTC.

Here the CDR3 reads CASRETGASPLHF. As DNA, the CDR3 is TGTGCCAGCAGGGAGACAGGCGCCTCACCCCTCCACTTT. The genes are TRBV28 and TRBJ1-6, with TRBD1 as a possible D gene (6 bases). The CDR3 extends over 13 amino acids. Per the germline V gene, CDR1 is MDHEN and CDR2 is SYDVKM. Trimming shortened V by 6 bases and J by 10 bases, and 13 bases separated the two germline ends.

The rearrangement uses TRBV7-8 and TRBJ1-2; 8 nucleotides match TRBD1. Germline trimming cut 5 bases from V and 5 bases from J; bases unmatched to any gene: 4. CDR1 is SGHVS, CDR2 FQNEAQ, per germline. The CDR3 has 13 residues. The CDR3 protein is CASSPTGEYGYTF. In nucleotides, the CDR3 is TGTGCCAGCAGCCCGACAGGGGAATATGGCTACACCTTC.

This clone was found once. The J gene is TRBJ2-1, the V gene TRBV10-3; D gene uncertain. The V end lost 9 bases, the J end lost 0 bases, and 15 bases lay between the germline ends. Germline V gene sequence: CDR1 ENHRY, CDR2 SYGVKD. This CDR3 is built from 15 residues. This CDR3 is CAIAPPGSSYNEQFF. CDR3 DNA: TGTGCCATTGCACCGCCGGGTAGCTCCTACAATGAGCAGTTCTTC.

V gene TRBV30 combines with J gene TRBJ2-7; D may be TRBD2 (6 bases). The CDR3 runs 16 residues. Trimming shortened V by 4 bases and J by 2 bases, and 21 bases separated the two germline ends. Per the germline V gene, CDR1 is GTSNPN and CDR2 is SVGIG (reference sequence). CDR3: CAWTLSTGTGTYEQYF. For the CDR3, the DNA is TGTGCCTGGACCCTATCCACCGGGACTGGGACCTACGAGCAGTACTTC.

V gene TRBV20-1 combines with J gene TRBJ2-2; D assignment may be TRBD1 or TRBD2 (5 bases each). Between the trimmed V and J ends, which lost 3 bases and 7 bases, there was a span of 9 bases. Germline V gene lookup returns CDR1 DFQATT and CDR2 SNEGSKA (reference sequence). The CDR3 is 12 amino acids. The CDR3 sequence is CSASSGGGELFF. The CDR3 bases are TGCAGTGCTAGTTCTGGGGGCGGGGAGCTGTTTTTT.

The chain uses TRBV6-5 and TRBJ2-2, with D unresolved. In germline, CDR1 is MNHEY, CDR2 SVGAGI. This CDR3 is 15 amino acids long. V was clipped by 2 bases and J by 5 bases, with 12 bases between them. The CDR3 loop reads CASSYTIARTGELFF. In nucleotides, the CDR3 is TGTGCCAGCAGTTACACAATTGCGAGGACCGGGGAGCTGTTTTTT.

DNA of the CDR3: TGTGCCAGCTCACTTAGGGGGCGCAGAGGAAATTCACCCCTCCACTTT. It yields the protein CASSLRGRRGNSPLHF. The rearrangement uses TRBV18 and TRBJ1-6, with 7 bases identical to TRBD1. Germline-derived CDR1 and CDR2 are KGHSH and LQKENI. V was clipped by 4 bases and J by 7 bases; unmatched bases: 10. CDR3 size: 16 residues.

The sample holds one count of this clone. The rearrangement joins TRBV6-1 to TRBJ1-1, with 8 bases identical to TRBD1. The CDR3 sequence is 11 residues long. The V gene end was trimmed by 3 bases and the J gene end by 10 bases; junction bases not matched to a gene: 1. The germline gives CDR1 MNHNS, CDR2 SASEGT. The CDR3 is CASSEDRVAFF. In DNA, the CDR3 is TGTGCCAGCAGTGAGGACAGGGTAGCTTTCTTT.

The CDR3 protein is CASSLGALAPYGRGANVLTF. The CDR3, as DNA: TGTGCCAGCAGCTTGGGAGCGTTGGCACCCTATGGGAGGGGGGCCAACGTCCTGACTTTC. The V and J genes are TRBV5-5 and TRBJ2-6; D might be TRBD2 (6 bases). The CDR3 runs 20 residues. V lost 0 bases to trimming and J lost 4 bases, with 23 bases between them. In germline, CDR1 is SGHKS, CDR2 YYEKEE (reference sequence).

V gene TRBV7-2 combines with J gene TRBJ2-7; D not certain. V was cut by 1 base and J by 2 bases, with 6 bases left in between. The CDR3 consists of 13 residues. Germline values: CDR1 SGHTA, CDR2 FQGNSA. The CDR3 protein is CASSLVPPYEQYF. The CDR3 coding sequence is TGTGCCAGCAGCTTAGTACCCCCCTACGAGCAGTACTTC. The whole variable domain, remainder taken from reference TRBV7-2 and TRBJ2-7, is GAGVSQSPSNKVTEKGKDVELRCDPISGHTALYWYRQSLGQGLEFLIYFQGNSAPDKSGLPSDRFSAERTGGSVSTLTIQRTQQEDSAVYLCASSLVPPYEQYFGPGTRLTVT.

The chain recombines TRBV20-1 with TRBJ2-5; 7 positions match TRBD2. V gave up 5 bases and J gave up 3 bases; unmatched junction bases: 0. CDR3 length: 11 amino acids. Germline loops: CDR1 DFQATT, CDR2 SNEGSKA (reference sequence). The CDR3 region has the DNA TGCAGTGCTGGGACTAAAGAGACCCAGTACTTC. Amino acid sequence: CSAGTKETQYF.